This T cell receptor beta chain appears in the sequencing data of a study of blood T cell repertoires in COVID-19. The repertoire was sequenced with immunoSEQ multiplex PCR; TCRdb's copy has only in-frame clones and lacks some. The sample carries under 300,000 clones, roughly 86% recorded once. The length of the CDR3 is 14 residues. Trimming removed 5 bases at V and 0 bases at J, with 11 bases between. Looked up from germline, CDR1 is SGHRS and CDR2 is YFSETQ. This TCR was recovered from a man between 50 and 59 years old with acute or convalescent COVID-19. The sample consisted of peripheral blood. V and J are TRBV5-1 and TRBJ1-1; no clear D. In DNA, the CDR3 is TGCGCCAGCAGTATGGGCGTCATGAACACTGAAGCTTTCTTT. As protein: CASSMGVMNTEAFF.